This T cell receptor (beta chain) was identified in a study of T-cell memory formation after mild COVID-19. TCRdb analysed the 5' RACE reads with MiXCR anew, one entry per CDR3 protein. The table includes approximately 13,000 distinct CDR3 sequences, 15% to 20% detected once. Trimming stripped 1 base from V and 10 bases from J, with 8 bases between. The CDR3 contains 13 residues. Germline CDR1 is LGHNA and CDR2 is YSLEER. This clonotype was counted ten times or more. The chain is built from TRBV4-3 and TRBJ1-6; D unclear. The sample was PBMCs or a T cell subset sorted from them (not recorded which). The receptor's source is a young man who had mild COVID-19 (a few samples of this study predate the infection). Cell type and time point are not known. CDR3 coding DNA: TGCGCCAGCAGCCAAGGCTACTTGTCACCCCTCCACTTT. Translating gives CASSQGYLSPLHF.